The 3 T cell receptor beta chains below were found in one sample sequenced in a study of tumor-infiltrating lymphocytes in primary liver carcinoma (dated by TCRdb to the late 2010s). Without any cell sorting, total RNA and DNA were extracted together from around 20-30 mg of bulk tissue using the AllPrep DNA/RNA mini kit. Reads for this sample came from an Illumina HiSeq 2500. A constant-region primer and ProtoScript II reverse transcriptase were used to reverse-transcribe TCRbeta-specific cDNA from approximately 450 ng total RNA. TCRbeta libraries were built with three nested multiplex PCR rounds, a slightly modified ARM-PCR procedure. The first two PCR rounds used multiplex TRBV1-TRBV30 forward primers with a Cbeta reverse primer, each for 10 cycles. TCRdb cleaned the public reads at Q25 with fastp, built clones with MiXCR and kept in-frame beta chains. Rows matching on CDR3 protein sequence are summarized as one entry with the most common DNA and genes. The sample table lists tens of thousands of distinct CDR3 sequences, approximately 71% of them with a count of one. Together, the top ten hold approximately 40% of the sample.

Sequencing input: tumor-adjacent normal liver tissue. The source is a man aged 40-55 years with primary liver carcinoma and hepatitis B virus infection.

The rearrangement uses TRBV12-3 or TRBV12-4 and TRBJ2-3, with unresolved D. The CDR3 is 12 amino acids. CDR3 in DNA: TGTGACAGTGGGGAACCCACAGATACGCAGTATTTT. Its protein is CDSGEPTDTQYF.

Points on this clonotype: One junction end does not reproduce the germline sequence, and a read error may be involved. This rearrangement joins TRBV5-1 to TRBJ2-1, with a tentative D call TRBD2 (6 bases). This CDR3 comprises 14 residues. The germline V gene has CDR1 SGHRS and CDR2 YFSETQ. Written as DNA, the CDR3 is TGCGCCAGCAGCCTTTCGGGAGCGTACAATGAGCGGTTCTTC. Amino acid sequence: CASSLSGAYNERFF.

Only one count was recorded for this clonotype. The chain couples TRBV2 to TRBJ2-2; D might be TRBD1 (6 bases). V gave up 7 bases and J gave up 6 bases, with 15 bases separating them. CDR3 length: 14 residues. CDR1 is SNHLY and CDR2 is FYNNEI in the germline V gene. The CDR3 protein is CASIGMGAPGELFF. The CDR3 DNA reads as TGTGCCAGCATTGGTATGGGGGCGCCCGGGGAGCTGTTTTTT.